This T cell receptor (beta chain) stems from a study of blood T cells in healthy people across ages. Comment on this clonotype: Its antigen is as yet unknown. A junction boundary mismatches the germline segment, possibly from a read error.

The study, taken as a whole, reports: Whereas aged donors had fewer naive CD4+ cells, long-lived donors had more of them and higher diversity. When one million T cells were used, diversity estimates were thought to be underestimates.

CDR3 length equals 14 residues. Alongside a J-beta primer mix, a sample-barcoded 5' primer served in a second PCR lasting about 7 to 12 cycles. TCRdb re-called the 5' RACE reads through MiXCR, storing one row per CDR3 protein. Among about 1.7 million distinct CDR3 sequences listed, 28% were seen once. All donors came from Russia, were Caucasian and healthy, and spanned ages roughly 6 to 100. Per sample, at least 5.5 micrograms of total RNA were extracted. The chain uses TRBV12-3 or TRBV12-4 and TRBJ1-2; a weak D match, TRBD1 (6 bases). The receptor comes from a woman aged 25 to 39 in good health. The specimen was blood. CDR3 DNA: TGTGCCAGCAGTCCGCGGGGACAAGGGTATGGTTACATCTTC. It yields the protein CASSPRGQGYGYIF.